The 19 T cell receptor beta chains reported below all come from one sample, sequenced in a study of blood T cells in healthy people across ages. A sample-barcoded 5' primer and a J-beta primer mix were used in a second PCR of roughly 6 to 11 cycles. TCRdb called the 5' RACE reads again in MiXCR, with one record for every CDR3 protein. The data contain hundreds of thousands of distinct CDR3 sequences, about three fifths of them singletons. Sequenced input: blood. The receptors originated from a man younger than 40 in good health.

The CDR3 nucleotides are TGCAGTGCTAGGTCCCCTTCGGGCGGGGGGGCCAATGAGCAGTTCTTC. Amino acid sequence: CSARSPSGGGANEQFF. The V call is TRBV20-1, the J call TRBJ2-1, with 9 bases identical to TRBD2. The CDR3 contains 16 residues. Per germline, CDR1 DFQATT and CDR2 SNEGSKA (reference sequence). The ends lost 3 bases at V and 6 bases at J; junction bases unmatched: 12.

This clonotype was detected once. This chain joins TRBV11-2 and TRBJ1-2; D not resolved. Per the germline V gene, CDR1 is SGHAT and CDR2 is FQNNGV. The CDR3 spans 15 residues. Between the trimmed V and J ends, which lost 2 bases and 4 bases, there was a span of 14 bases. Here the CDR3 DNA reads TGTGCCAGCAGCTTACAGGCAGCTTCCTTCTATGGCTACACCTTC. Its protein is CASSLQAASFYGYTF.

This clonotype was detected a few times. This chain joins TRBV4-2 and TRBJ2-1; D call uncertain. This CDR3 comprises 17 residues. The germline V gene has CDR1 LGHNA and CDR2 YNFKEQ. Trimming took 1 base from V and 0 from J, leaving 13 bases between them. CDR3 sequence (DNA): TGTGCCAGCAGCCAAGGGACCTTTATTACCTCCTACAATGAGCAGTTCTTC. Translation: CASSQGTFITSYNEQFF.

The J gene is TRBJ2-5, the V gene TRBV5-6; no clear D. Germline-derived CDR1 and CDR2 are SGHDT and YYEEEE. V lost 2 bases to trimming and J lost 1 base, with 9 bases between them. This CDR3 is built from 14 residues. CDR3 protein: CASSFFHVQETQYF. CDR3 DNA sequence: TGTGCCAGCAGCTTCTTTCACGTCCAAGAGACCCAGTACTTC.

The chain combines TRBV7-2 with TRBJ2-5, with unresolved D. Germline values: CDR1 SGHTA, CDR2 FQGNSA. Trimming pared 5 bases from V and 9 bases from J, leaving 10 bases between. The CDR3 loop spans 11 amino acids. CDR3 bases: TGTGCCAGCAGCCCGCTAGGGCCCCAGTACTTC. Translating gives CASSPLGPQYF.

This clonotype was counted between two and nine times. This chain connects TRBV9 to TRBJ2-1; possible D gene TRBD2, 6 bases. Per the germline V gene, CDR1 is SGDLS and CDR2 is YYNGEE. The CDR3 is 15 amino acids. V shed 3 bases and J shed 0 bases, with 10 bases lying between them. CDR3 region: CASSEDGSSYNEQFF. The CDR3 coding sequence is TGTGCCAGCAGCGAGGACGGGAGCTCCTACAATGAGCAGTTCTTC.

V and J are TRBV6-2 or TRBV6-3 and TRBJ2-1; 9 nucleotides match TRBD2. The ends lost 8 bases at V and 3 bases at J; junction bases unmatched: 8. The CDR3 is 15 amino acids. Looked up from germline, CDR1 is MNHEY and CDR2 is SVGEGT. This CDR3 reads CASCGRVTVYNEQFF. For the CDR3, the DNA is TGTGCCAGCTGCGGGAGGGTAACAGTCTACAATGAGCAGTTCTTC.

Turning to this clonotype: The junction does not match germline at one end; this may be a read error. The chain employs TRBV12-3 or TRBV12-4 and TRBJ2-3, with unresolved D. The CDR3 extends over 14 amino acids. The CDR3 DNA reads as TGTGCCAGCAGTTTAGGGGTCGGCACAGATATGCAGTATTTT. Protein: CASSLGVGTDMQYF.

The gene calls are TRBV18 and TRBJ2-5; the D is unclear. In germline, CDR1 is KGHSH, CDR2 LQKENI. V was cut by 3 bases and J by 2 bases, with 10 bases left in between. The CDR3 is made up of 14 amino acids. The CDR3 nucleotides read TGTGCCAGCTCACCTCAGAGGTCACAAGAGACCCAGTACTTC. This codes for CASSPQRSQETQYF.

The chain carries TRBV7-2 and TRBJ2-1, with D possibly matching TRBD1 (5 bases). Germline V gene data show CDR1 as SGHTA and CDR2 as FQGNSA. CDR3 size: 15 residues. Trimming removed 5 bases from V and 7 bases from J, with 18 bases in between. DNA for the CDR3: TGTGCCAGCAGCGTCCAGGGCGCGAGTGCGAATGAGCAGTTCTTC. Amino acid sequence: CASSVQGASANEQFF.

The chain links TRBV28 to TRBJ2-7; the match to TRBD2 covers 8 bases. Germline CDR1 and CDR2: MDHEN and SYDVKM. V lost 5 bases and J lost 0; bases outside the gene matches: 12. The CDR3 loop spans 17 amino acids. CDR3 DNA: TGTGCCAGCAGTCCAACCCCCGTAGCGGGGAGCTCCTACGAGCAGTACTTC. Translating gives CASSPTPVAGSSYEQYF.

The chain links TRBV2 to TRBJ2-3, with D unresolved. The germline V gene has CDR1 SNHLY and CDR2 FYNNEI. V was trimmed by 8 bases and J by 0 bases, leaving 15 bases between them. There are 15 residues in the CDR3. CDR3 in amino acids: CASAKLPSSTDTQYF. Here the CDR3 DNA reads TGTGCCAGCGCGAAGTTACCTTCTAGCACAGATACGCAGTATTTT.

The rearrangement joins TRBV28 to TRBJ2-5, with 10 positions matching TRBD2. J gave up 2 bases and V 7 bases, and 7 bases lay outside the gene matches. Germline V gene lookup returns CDR1 MDHEN and CDR2 SYDVKM. The CDR3 covers 15 residues. DNA for the CDR3: TGTGCCAGCACCGCACTAGCGGGGACTCAAGAGACCCAGTACTTC. Its translation: CASTALAGTQETQYF.

The chain combines TRBV29-1 with TRBJ1-2, with D uncertain. V lost 4 bases, J lost 0 bases, and 9 bases lay in between. Germline assignment: CDR1 SQVTM and CDR2 ANQGSEA. CDR3 size: 13 residues. The CDR3 region has the DNA TGCAGCGTTGCAGATAATTCTAACTATGGCTACACCTTC. Translating gives CSVADNSNYGYTF.

The chain combines TRBV21-1 with TRBJ1-1. TRBV21-1 counts as a pseudogene. The CDR3 runs 12 residues. The CDR3 coding sequence is TGTGCCAGTAGCAACCCGCGTCAGGAAGCTTTCTTT. Protein product: CASSNPRQEAFF.

The genes are TRBV7-2 and TRBJ2-3, with 9 bases that match TRBD2. The V gene end was trimmed by 6 bases and the J gene end by 6 bases; junction bases not matched to a gene: 10. Looked up from germline, CDR1 is SGHTA and CDR2 is FQGNSA. CDR3 size: 15 residues. CDR3 amino acids: CASRPGTSFSDTQYF. CDR3 coding DNA: TGTGCCAGCAGGCCTGGGACTAGCTTCTCGGATACGCAGTATTTT.

This clonotype was detected only a few times. Here the CDR3 reads CASSGGTGYQPQHF. CDR3 sequence (DNA): TGTGCCAGCAGTGGCGGGACAGGTTATCAGCCCCAGCATTTT. The J gene is TRBJ1-5, the V gene TRBV6-1; TRBD1 matches at 8 bases. Germline V gene data show CDR1 as MNHNS and CDR2 as SASEGT. The CDR3 sequence is 14 residues long. After removal of 4 bases from V and 5 bases from J, the junction contained 4 bases not matched to a gene.

This chain uses TRBV7-9 with TRBJ2-5; D is unclear. Germline CDR1 is SEHNR and CDR2 is FQNEAQ (reference sequence). The germline V and J ends were trimmed by 4 bases and 14 bases, with 14 bases remaining between them. This CDR3 has 11 amino acids. CDR3 sequence reads: CASSWTETRYF. The CDR3 coding sequence is TGTGCCAGCAGCTGGACGGAGACCCGATACTTC.

In this sample, this clonotype turned up a few times. CDR3 nucleotide sequence: TGCGCCAGCAGCTTGGGCGGCAGGGGCTATGGCTACACCTTC. Its translation is CASSLGGRGYGYTF. This chain links TRBV5-1 with TRBJ1-2; a possible D gene is TRBD1 (6 bases). The CDR3 spans 14 residues. V was pared by 0 bases and J by 4 bases, with 10 bases between. The germline V gene encodes CDR1 SGHRS and CDR2 YFSETQ.